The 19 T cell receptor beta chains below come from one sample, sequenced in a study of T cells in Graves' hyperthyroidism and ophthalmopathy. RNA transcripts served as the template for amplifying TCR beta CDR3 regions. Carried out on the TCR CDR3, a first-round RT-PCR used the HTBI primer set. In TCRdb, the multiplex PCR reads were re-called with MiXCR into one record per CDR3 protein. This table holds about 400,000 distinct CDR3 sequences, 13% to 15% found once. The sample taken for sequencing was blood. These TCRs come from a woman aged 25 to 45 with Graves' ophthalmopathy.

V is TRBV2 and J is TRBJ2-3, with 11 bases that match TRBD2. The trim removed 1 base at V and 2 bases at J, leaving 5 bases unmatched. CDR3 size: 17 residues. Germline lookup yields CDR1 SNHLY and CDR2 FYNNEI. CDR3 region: CASSEVLSGGDTDTQYF. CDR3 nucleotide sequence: TGTGCCAGCAGTGAAGTTCTTAGCGGGGGGGACACAGATACGCAGTATTTT.

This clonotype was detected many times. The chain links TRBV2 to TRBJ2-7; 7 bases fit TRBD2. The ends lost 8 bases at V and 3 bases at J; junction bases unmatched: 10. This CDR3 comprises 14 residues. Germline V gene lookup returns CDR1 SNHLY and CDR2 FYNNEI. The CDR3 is CASSRGDANYEQYF. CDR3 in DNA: TGTGCCAGCTCCCGGGGGGACGCCAACTACGAGCAGTACTTC.

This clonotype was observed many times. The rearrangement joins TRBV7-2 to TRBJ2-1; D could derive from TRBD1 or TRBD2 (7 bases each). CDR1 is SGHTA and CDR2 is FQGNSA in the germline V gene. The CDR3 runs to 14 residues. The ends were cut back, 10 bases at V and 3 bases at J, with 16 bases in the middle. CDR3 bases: TGTGCCACCCAGGGGGGGGGTCGCTACAATGAGCAGTTCTTC. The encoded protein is CATQGGGRYNEQFF. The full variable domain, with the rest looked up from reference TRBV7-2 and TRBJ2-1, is GAGVSQSPSNKVTEKGKDVELRCDPISGHTALYWYRQSLGQGLEFLIYFQGNSAPDKSGLPSDRFSAERTGGSVSTLTIQRTQQEDSAVYLCATQGGGRYNEQFFGPGTRLTVL.

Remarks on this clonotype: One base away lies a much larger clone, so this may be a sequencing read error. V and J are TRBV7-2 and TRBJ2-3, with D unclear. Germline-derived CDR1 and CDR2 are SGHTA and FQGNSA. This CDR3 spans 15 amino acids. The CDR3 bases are TGTGCCAGCAGCCTCTCCCGGAGCGTAACAGATACGCAGTGTTTT. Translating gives CASSLSRSVTDTQCF.

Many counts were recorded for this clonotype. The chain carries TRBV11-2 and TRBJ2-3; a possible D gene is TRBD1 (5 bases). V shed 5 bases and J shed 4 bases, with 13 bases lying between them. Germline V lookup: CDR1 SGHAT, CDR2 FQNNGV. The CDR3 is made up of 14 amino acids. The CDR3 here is CASSTIRVPDTQYF. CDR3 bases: TGTGCCAGCAGCACCATCAGGGTCCCAGATACGCAGTATTTT.

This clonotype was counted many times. CDR3 in amino acids: CASSYPTSSGASTDTQYF. CDR3 coding DNA: TGTGCCAGCAGTTACCCAACCTCTAGCGGCGCTAGCACAGATACGCAGTATTTT. The chain carries TRBV6-6 and TRBJ2-3; 7 bases fit TRBD2. With V trimmed by 2 bases and J by 0 bases, 11 bases remained unmatched. Germline V gene data show CDR1 as MNHNY and CDR2 as SVGAGI (reference sequence). The CDR3 is 18 amino acids.

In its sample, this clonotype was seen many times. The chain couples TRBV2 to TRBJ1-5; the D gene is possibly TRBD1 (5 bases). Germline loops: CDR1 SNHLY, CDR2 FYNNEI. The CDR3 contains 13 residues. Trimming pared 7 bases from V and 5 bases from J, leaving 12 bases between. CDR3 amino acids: CASKRGADQPQHF. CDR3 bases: TGTGCCAGCAAGCGTGGGGCCGATCAGCCCCAGCATTTT. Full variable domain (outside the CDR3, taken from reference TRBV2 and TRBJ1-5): EPEVTQTPSHQVTQMGQEVILRCVPISNHLYFYWYRQILGQKVEFLVSFYNNEISEKSEIFDDQFSVERPDGSNFTLKIRSTKLEDSAMYFCASKRGADQPQHFGDGTRLSIL.

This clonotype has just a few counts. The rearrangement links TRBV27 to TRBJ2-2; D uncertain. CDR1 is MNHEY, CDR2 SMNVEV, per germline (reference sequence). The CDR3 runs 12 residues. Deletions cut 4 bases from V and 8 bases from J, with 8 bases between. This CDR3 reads CASSSILGELFF. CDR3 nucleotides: TGTGCCAGCAGTTCAATCCTTGGGGAGCTGTTTTTT.

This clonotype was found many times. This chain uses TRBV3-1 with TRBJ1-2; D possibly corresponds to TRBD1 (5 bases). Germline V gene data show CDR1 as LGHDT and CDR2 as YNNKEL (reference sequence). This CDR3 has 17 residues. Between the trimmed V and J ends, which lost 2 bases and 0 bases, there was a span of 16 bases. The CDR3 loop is CASSQLLWTSTNYGYTF. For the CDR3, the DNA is TGTGCCAGCAGCCAACTGCTCTGGACATCGACTAACTATGGCTACACCTTC.

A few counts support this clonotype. The CDR3 bases are TGCGCCAGCAGCTTGGGGTCCGCTCTGACCTACGAGCAGTACTTC. Amino acid sequence: CASSLGSALTYEQYF. This chain connects TRBV5-1 to TRBJ2-7; D not resolved. The CDR3 length is 15 residues. CDR1 is SGHRS, CDR2 YFSETQ, per germline. The germline V and J ends were trimmed by 0 bases and 2 bases, with 12 bases remaining between them.

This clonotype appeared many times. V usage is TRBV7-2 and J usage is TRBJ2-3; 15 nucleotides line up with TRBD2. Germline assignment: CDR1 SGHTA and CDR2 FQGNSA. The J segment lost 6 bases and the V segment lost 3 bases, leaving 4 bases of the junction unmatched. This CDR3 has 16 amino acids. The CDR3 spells CASSFGLAGGRDTQYF. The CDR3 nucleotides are TGTGCCAGCAGCTTCGGACTAGCGGGGGGGAGGGATACGCAGTATTTT. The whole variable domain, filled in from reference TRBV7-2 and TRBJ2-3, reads GAGVSQSPSNKVTEKGKDVELRCDPISGHTALYWYRQSLGQGLEFLIYFQGNSAPDKSGLPSDRFSAERTGGSVSTLTIQRTQQEDSAVYLCASSFGLAGGRDTQYFGPGTRLTVL.

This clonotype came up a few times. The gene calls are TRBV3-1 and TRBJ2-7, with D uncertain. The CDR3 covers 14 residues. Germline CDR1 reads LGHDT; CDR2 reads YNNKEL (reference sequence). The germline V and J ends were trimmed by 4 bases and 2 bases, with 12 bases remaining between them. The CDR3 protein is CASSPYRLTYEQYF. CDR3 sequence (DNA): TGTGCCAGCAGCCCCTACCGCCTTACCTACGAGCAGTACTTC.

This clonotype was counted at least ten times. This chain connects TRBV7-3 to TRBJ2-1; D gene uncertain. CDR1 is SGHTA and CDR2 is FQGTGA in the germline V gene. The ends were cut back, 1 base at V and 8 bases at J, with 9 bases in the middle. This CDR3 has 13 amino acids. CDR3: CASSLSRGDEQFF. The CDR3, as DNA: TGTGCCAGCAGCTTAAGTCGTGGGGATGAGCAGTTCTTC. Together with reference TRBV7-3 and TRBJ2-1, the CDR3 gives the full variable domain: GAGVSQTPSNKVTEKGKYVELRCDPISGHTALYWYRQSLGQGPEFLIYFQGTGAADDSGLPNDRFFAVRPEGSVSTLKIQRTERGDSAVYLCASSLSRGDEQFFGPGTRLTVL.

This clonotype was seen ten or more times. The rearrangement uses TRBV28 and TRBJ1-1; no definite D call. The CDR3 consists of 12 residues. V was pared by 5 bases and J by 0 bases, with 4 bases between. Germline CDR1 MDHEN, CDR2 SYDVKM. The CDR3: CASSVLNTEAFF. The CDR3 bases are TGTGCCAGCAGTGTCTTGAACACTGAAGCTTTCTTT.

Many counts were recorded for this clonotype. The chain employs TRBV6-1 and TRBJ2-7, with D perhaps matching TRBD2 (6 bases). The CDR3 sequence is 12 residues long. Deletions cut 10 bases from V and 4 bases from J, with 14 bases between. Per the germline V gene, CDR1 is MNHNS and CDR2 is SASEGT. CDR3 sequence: CAIGAEGYEQYF. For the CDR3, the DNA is TGTGCCATCGGGGCGGAGGGATACGAGCAGTACTTC.

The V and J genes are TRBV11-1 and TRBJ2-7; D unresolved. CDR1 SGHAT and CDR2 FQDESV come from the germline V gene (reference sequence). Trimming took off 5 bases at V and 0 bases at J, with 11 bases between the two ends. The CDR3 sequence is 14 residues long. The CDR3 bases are TGTGCCAGCAGCGGAGACATTTACTCCTACGAGCAGTACTTC. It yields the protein CASSGDIYSYEQYF.

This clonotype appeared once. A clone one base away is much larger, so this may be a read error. CDR3 sequence: CSVETGVGYNEQYF. The CDR3 region has the DNA TGCAGCGTGGAAACAGGGGTAGGATACAATGAGCAGTACTTC. The chain employs TRBV29-1 and TRBJ2-1; 7 positions agree with TRBD1. The DNA matches TRBJ2-7 better at its end, which makes the J call doubtful. Per the germline V gene, CDR1 is SQVTM and CDR2 is ANQGSEA. There are 14 residues in the CDR3.

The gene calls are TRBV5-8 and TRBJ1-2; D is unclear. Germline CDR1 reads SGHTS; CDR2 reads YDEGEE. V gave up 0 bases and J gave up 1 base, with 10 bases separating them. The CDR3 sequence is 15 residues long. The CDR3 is CASSLETTSNYGYTF. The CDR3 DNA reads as TGTGCCAGCAGCTTGGAGACGACCAGTAACTATGGCTACACCTTC. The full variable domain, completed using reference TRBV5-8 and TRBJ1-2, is EAGVTQSPTHLIKTRGQQATLRCSPISGHTSVYWYQQALGLGLQFLLWYDEGEERNRGNFPPRFSGRQFPNYSSELNVNALELEDSALYLCASSLETTSNYGYTFGSGTRLTVV.

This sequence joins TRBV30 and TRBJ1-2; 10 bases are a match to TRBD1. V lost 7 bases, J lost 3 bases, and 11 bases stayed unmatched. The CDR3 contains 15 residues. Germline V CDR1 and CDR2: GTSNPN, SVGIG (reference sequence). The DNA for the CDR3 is TGTGCCTCACTTACCCGGACAGGGGGATACTATGGCTACACCTTC. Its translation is CASLTRTGGYYGYTF.